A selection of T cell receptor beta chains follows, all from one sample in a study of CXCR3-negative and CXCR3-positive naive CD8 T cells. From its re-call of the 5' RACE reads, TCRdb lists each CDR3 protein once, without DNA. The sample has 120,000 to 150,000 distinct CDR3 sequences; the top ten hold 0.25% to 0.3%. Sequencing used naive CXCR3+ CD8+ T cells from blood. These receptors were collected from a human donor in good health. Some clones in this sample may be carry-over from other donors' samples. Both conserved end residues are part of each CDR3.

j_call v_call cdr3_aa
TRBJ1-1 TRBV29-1 CSAEGDTEAFF
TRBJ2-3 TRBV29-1 CSGRPGVSTDTQYF
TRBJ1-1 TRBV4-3 CASSQDWTGGTEAFF
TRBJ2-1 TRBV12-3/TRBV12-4 CASSSPSGRHNEQFF
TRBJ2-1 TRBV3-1 CASSPSGLANNEQFF
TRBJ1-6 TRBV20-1 CSAPEDRGFSPLHF
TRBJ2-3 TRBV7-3 CASSSDSTDTQYF
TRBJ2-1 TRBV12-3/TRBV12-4 CASSLEGGGWYNEQFF
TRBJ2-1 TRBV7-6 CASSLAVAAYNEQFF
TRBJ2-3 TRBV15 CATSASGGTNTQYF
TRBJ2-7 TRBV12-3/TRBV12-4 CASSLGTGFFYEQYF
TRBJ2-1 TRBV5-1 CASSLALAGPSSYNEQFF
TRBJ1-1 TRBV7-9 CASSLAPGDTEAFF
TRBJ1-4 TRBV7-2 CASSFGQGVDEKLFF
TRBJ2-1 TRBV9 CASSVDGYNEQFF
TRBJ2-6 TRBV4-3 CASSQETGANVLTF
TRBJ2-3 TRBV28 CASSLRTDTQYF
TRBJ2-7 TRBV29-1 CSVETGVLTYEQYF
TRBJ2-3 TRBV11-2 CASSRAGEGPYTDTQYF
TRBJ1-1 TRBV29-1 CGVEIRSAEAFF
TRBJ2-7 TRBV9 CASSVGAGEQYF
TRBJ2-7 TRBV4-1 CASSQDWTGYSYEQYF
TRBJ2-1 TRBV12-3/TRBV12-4 CASSLGWEYNEQFF
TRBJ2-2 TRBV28 CASSPLPGLAGDTGELFF
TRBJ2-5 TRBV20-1 CSARILRLGLGETQYF
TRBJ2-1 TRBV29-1 CSVTDQGSLYNEQFF
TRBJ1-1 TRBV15 CATSRQQQVLAFF
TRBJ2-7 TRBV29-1 CSVVGGGRQGFYEQYF
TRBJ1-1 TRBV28 CASSPTQTSNTEAFF
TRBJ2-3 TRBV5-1 CASSPSGGFTDTQYF
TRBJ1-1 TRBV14 CASSANPRDLEAFF
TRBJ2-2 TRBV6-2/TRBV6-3 CASTGWRGPNTGELFF
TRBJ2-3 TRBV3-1 CASSQEQGYTDTQYF
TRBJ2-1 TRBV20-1 CSASWGVHSSYNEQFF
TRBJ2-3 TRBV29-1 CSVVPYIGRDPSTDTQYF
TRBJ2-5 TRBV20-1 CSARDGGADETQYF
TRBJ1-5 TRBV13 CASSSQGVLQPQHF
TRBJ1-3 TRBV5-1 CASSFYSGRVPGNTIYF
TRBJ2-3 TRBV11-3 CASSLGTANTDTQYF
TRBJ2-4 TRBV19 CASSMVGNRAKNIQYF
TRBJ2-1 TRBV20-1 CSARLRGNNEQFF
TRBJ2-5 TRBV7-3 CASSPGQKVTQYF
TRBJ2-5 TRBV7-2 CASRGTLSETQYF
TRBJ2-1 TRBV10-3 CAIRTSGSEQFF
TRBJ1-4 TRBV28 CASSPSYGVGSEKLFF